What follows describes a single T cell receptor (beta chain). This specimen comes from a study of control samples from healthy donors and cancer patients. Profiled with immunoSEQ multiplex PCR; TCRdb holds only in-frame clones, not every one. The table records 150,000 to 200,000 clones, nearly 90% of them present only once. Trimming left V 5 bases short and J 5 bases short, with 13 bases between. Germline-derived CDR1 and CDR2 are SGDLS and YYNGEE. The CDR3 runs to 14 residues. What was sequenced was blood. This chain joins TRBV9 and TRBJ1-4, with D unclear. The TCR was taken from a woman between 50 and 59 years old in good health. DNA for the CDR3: TGTGCCAGCAGTCCCGGACCGGGAAATGAAAAACTGTTTTTT. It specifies CASSPGPGNEKLFF.